Listed below are T cell receptor beta chains from one sample, sequenced in a study of tumor-infiltrating lymphocytes in primary liver carcinoma. Each CDR3 protein gets one entry after TCRdb re-called the multiplex PCR reads with MiXCR. The sample has under 25,000 distinct CDR3 sequences; roughly four fifths are singletons. Sequences were obtained from liver tumor tissue from sampling region 5. Receptor source: a woman in her thirties with primary liver carcinoma and hepatitis B virus infection. The conserved cysteine and the conserved F or W are not part of the CDR3 here.

>TRBJ1-1|TRBV11-2
AGSARVRGRKRWSNTEAF
>TRBJ2-1|TRBV11-3
ASSRLACGGYEQF
>TRBJ2-3|TRBV11-2
ASSLVSSDIQY
>TRBJ1-1|TRBV5-6
ASSFVGATEAF
>TRBJ1-1|TRBV11-2
TSSPFTEAF
>TRBJ2-2|TRBV6-5
VNSPRTGFTGELL
>TRBJ2-1|TRBV9
ASAQGLAGDGEQF
>TRBJ2-3|TRBV4-3
ASSHEGLAGGPTDTHY
>TRBJ1-3|TRBV10-3
TISESVSRITIY
>TRBJ2-2|TRBV6-1
ASSETLPGGAVNTGVLF
>TRBJ2-1|TRBV9
ASRVARGVGLDEQF
>TRBJ2-2|TRBV7-8
GSSFAGGGSGELF
>TRBJ1-1|TRBV30
ACSVSGYTEAS
>TRBJ2-3|TRBV20-1
SALGLAGDSDTQY
>TRBJ2-4|TRBV12-3/TRBV12-4
ASSFARGVMDNIQY
>TRBJ2-1|TRBV12-3/TRBV12-4
ASGMDPLYNEQL
>TRBJ2-1|TRBV10-3
GISPTAPLDEQF
>TRBJ2-7|TRBV11-3
TSSLRQGEVYEQY
>TRBJ2-7|TRBV28
ASSSPWLALINEQY
>TRBJ2-7|TRBV11-2
ASGPSNTGEQY
>TRBJ1-1|TRBV29-1
SVGRGRDTEAF
>TRBJ1-2|TRBV6-5
ASSRTGDYGYT
>TRBJ2-2|TRBV6-1
ASSETLPGGAANAGELF
>TRBJ2-3|TRBV5-4
ASSSPAANGSRSDTQY
>TRBJ2-2|TRBV7-8
ASSLGRRENTGELF
>TRBJ1-5|TRBV29-1
SVGGRDACQPQH
>TRBJ2-1|TRBV11-2
ASSLEQGVKRERGHDNEQF
>TRBJ2-2|TRBV11-1
ASSRVIAGMSGELF
>TRBJ2-1|TRBV29-1
SVEASGSSYDEQF
>TRBJ2-1|TRBV11-2
ASRFDPAGSVEQS
>TRBJ2-5|TRBV29-1
SVGFTEGPVETQY
>TRBJ2-1|TRBV11-2
TGSFDLAGSVGQF
>TRBJ2-1|TRBV7-9
VSSLGPRGHEQF
>TRBJ2-3|TRBV11-2
ASSHRGSWSLTDTQY
>TRBJ2-3|TRBV25-1
ASSESGEGEMGPRSDTHY
>TRBJ2-1|TRBV19
ACSISDNEQF
>TRBJ2-5|TRBV7-9
ASGQGLNWGETQY
>TRBJ1-1|TRBV2
ASRDQANTEAF
>TRBJ2-2|TRBV4-2
ASSRDDTGTSGDTGELF
>TRBJ2-5|TRBV4-3
ACSQGTPWQETQY
>TRBJ2-5|TRBV7-9
VSSPNGASGRETQY
>TRBJ2-1|TRBV12-3/TRBV12-4
SSSLSRTSGLEHF
>TRBJ1-2|TRBV28
AASLETETYGYT
>TRBJ2-2|TRBV7-8
ASSLGRQENTGELF
>TRBJ2-7|TRBV13
ASSLMTSGSYEQY
>TRBJ1-1|TRBV7-9
ASRLKLGEAMNTEAF
>TRBJ2-5|TRBV10-3
AISGSATIQDTQY